This passage covers 28 T cell receptor beta chains from one sample sequenced in a study of blood T cells in healthy people across ages. Primed by a sample-barcoded 5' primer and a J-beta primer mix, a second PCR proceeded for about 6 to 12 cycles. TCRdb independently ran MiXCR on the 5' RACE reads; one entry per CDR3 protein. The data show about 1.7 million distinct CDR3 sequences, about 30% seen once. Material for sequencing was blood. The receptors were gathered from a young woman in good health.

In regard to this clonotype: The junction shows a germline mismatch at one end, possibly a read error. J is TRBJ2-1 and V is TRBV7-2; D unresolved. CDR1 is SGHTA and CDR2 is FQGNSA in the germline V gene. The CDR3 is 14 amino acids. The CDR3: CAGSFTTTTNEQFF. CDR3 DNA sequence: TGTGCCGGCAGCTTTACCACAACGACAAATGAGCAGTTCTTC.

This clonotype was observed a handful of times. J is TRBJ2-7 and V is TRBV20-1, with 9 bases identical to TRBD1. This CDR3 has 15 amino acids. V lost 3 bases and J lost 2; bases outside the gene matches: 8. Germline values: CDR1 DFQATT, CDR2 SNEGSKA (reference sequence). CDR3 DNA sequence: TGCAGTGCTAGCCCGGGACAGGGAAGGACCTACGAGCAGTACTTC. It codes for CSASPGQGRTYEQYF.

The chain combines TRBV4-1 with TRBJ2-1; TRBD2 matches 11 bases. Trimming cost V 5 bases and J 5 bases; bases outside gene matches: 11. There are 17 residues in the CDR3. The germline V gene has CDR1 MGHRA and CDR2 YSYEKL. CDR3 loop: CASSLIGGLAENNEQFF. CDR3 nucleotides: TGCGCCAGCAGCTTAATTGGGGGACTAGCGGAAAACAATGAGCAGTTCTTC.

This clonotype was counted at least ten times. The chain is built from TRBV6-5 and TRBJ2-7; D might be TRBD1 (5 bases). This CDR3 spans 13 amino acids. The germline CDR1 and CDR2 sequences are MNHEY and SVGAGI. The V end was cut by 6 bases, the J end by 3 bases, with 12 bases between. This CDR3 is CASRYLDNYEQYF. CDR3 in DNA: TGTGCCAGCAGGTACCTGGACAACTACGAGCAGTACTTC.

The chain is built from TRBV12-3 or TRBV12-4 and TRBJ2-4, with D perhaps matching TRBD2 (5 bases). This CDR3 region has 13 residues. V was shortened by 5 bases and J by 12 bases, with 17 bases between the two germline ends. CDR3 protein: CASSTGQSGTQYF. In nucleotides, the CDR3 is TGTGCCAGCAGTACCGGGCAAAGCGGCACTCAGTACTTC.

This clonotype has only a few counts. A much larger clone is a single base away; this may be a read error. The chain couples TRBV9 to TRBJ2-5, with TRBD2 identical over 8 bases. CDR1 and CDR2 from the germline V gene are SGDLS and YYNGEE. J gave up 11 bases and V 4 bases, and 16 bases lay outside the gene matches. The CDR3 totals 15 residues. The CDR3 here is CASSPGAGALNEQYF. CDR3 bases: TGTGCCAGCAGCCCAGGAGCGGGAGCGTTAAATGAGCAGTACTTC.

V gene TRBV18 combines with J gene TRBJ2-4; perhaps TRBD2 as D (5 bases). The V end was cut by 1 base, the J end by 3 bases, with 10 bases between. Germline values: CDR1 KGHSH, CDR2 LQKENI. CDR3 length: 15 amino acids. The CDR3 spells CASSPLVAGKNIQYF. The CDR3 nucleotides are TGTGCCAGCTCACCACTCGTGGCGGGCAAAAACATTCAGTACTTC.

A note on this clonotype: Germline and junction disagree at one end, which may indicate a read error. This chain connects TRBV9 to TRBJ2-5; 12 positions match TRBD2. Near its end, the DNA agrees better with TRBJ2-7, so the J call may be wrong. The CDR3 sequence is 16 residues long. In germline, CDR1 is SGDLS, CDR2 YYNGEE. DNA of the CDR3: TGTGTCAGCAGCCGTTACCCGACTAGCGGGGGAAGCGAGCAGTACTTC. It is translated as CVSSRYPTSGGSEQYF.

Points on this clonotype: Mismatch with germline at one junction end may stem from a read error. The J gene is TRBJ2-5, the V gene TRBV7-7; D is unclear. The CDR3 consists of 14 residues. Per the germline V gene, CDR1 is SSHAT and CDR2 is FNYEAQ (reference sequence). CDR3 region: CASGLNRYQETQYF. CDR3 coding DNA: TGTGCCAGCGGCTTAAACCGGTACCAAGAGACCCAGTACTTC.

This clonotype was seen at least ten times. CDR3 nucleotide sequence: TGCGCCAGCAGCCAAGATGTCGCAGCCCGTGAGCAGTTCTTC. It codes for CASSQDVAAREQFF. V and J are TRBV4-3 and TRBJ2-1; no firm D call. The CDR3 is 14 amino acids. V was cut by 0 bases and J by 9 bases, with 12 bases left in between. Germline CDR1 LGHNA, CDR2 YSLEER.

The chain is built from TRBV25-1 and TRBJ2-7; 14 positions match TRBD2. Germline trimming cut 4 bases from V and 0 bases from J; bases unmatched to any gene: 11. The V gene's germline CDR1 is MGHDK and CDR2 SYGVNS. This CDR3 has 19 residues. CDR3 sequence: CASSGSRLAGGPPSYEQYF. The DNA for the CDR3 is TGTGCCAGCAGTGGTTCGAGACTAGCGGGAGGGCCTCCCTCCTACGAGCAGTACTTC.

A few counts support this clonotype. The rearrangement links TRBV12-3 or TRBV12-4 to TRBJ2-7; 8 bases map to TRBD2. CDR3 length: 14 residues. V was pared by 6 bases and J by 0 bases, with 4 bases of the junction left unmatched. The CDR3: CASSNGRGSYEQYF. The CDR3 region has the DNA TGTGCCAGCAGCAACGGGAGGGGCTCCTACGAGCAGTACTTC.

This clonotype was seen a handful of times. The chain uses TRBV6-2 or TRBV6-3 and TRBJ2-1; a possible D gene is TRBD1 (5 bases). CDR1 is MNHEY, CDR2 SVGEGT, per germline. V lost 7 bases to trimming and J lost 7 bases, with 14 bases between them. The CDR3 spans 13 residues. CDR3 sequence (DNA): TGTGCCAGCAACTTCGACAGTGGGAATGAGCAGTTCTTC. It is translated as CASNFDSGNEQFF.

The count of this clonotype is one. The J gene is TRBJ2-3, the V gene TRBV2; no clear D gene. This CDR3 spans 16 amino acids. Trimming cost V 1 base and J 0 bases, with 11 bases left between them. The germline gives CDR1 SNHLY, CDR2 FYNNEI. This CDR3 is CASSEEAASSTDTQYF. The CDR3 nucleotides are TGTGCCAGCAGTGAAGAGGCAGCATCTAGCACAGATACGCAGTATTTT.

The V call is TRBV7-2, the J call TRBJ2-5; 11 bases fit TRBD2. The J segment lost 2 bases and the V segment lost 4 bases, leaving 6 bases of the junction unmatched. The germline gives CDR1 SGHTA, CDR2 FQGNSA. This CDR3 has 16 residues. The CDR3 nucleotides read TGTGCCAGCAGCTCTAGGGGACTAGCGGAACAAGAGACCCAGTACTTC. It yields the protein CASSSRGLAEQETQYF.

This clonotype came up a few times. The chain uses TRBV9 and TRBJ1-4, with a weak D call TRBD1 (5 bases). This CDR3 is built from 15 residues. Looked up from germline, CDR1 is SGDLS and CDR2 is YYNGEE. Trimming cost V 0 bases and J 8 bases, with 14 bases left between them. CDR3 sequence reads: CASSVAGTDGEKLFF. In DNA, the CDR3 is TGTGCCAGCAGCGTAGCAGGGACGGACGGAGAAAAACTGTTTTTT.

A few counts support this clonotype. The rearrangement joins TRBV29-1 to TRBJ2-2; D remains unclear. This CDR3 spans 15 amino acids. Per the germline V gene, CDR1 is SQVTM and CDR2 is ANQGSEA. Trimming took 5 bases from V and 0 from J, leaving 13 bases between them. CDR3 residues: CSVIEWTANTGELFF. The CDR3 DNA reads TGCAGCGTTATCGAGTGGACCGCGAACACCGGGGAGCTGTTTTTT.

This clonotype was counted ten times or more. The chain couples TRBV29-1 to TRBJ2-3; TRBD2 might be the D (6 bases). This CDR3 region has 15 residues. Germline CDR1 is SQVTM and CDR2 is ANQGSEA. The V end lost 0 bases, the J end lost 2 bases, and 12 bases lay between the germline ends. In DNA, the CDR3 is TGCAGCGTTGAAGATCCTAGCGCGTACACAGATACGCAGTATTTT. Its protein product is CSVEDPSAYTDTQYF.

DNA for the CDR3: TGTGCCTCGGCCAGAGGCGGGGATCCCGGGGAGCTGTTTTTT. Encoded protein: CASARGGDPGELFF. This sequence joins TRBV6-1 and TRBJ2-2; weak D call: TRBD2 (6 bases). Between the trimmed V and J ends, which lost 11 bases and 6 bases, there was a span of 19 bases. Germline values: CDR1 MNHNS, CDR2 SASEGT. The CDR3 contains 14 residues.

The chain is built from TRBV6-5 and TRBJ2-5; 7 bases are a match to TRBD2. With V trimmed by 0 bases and J by 2 bases, 3 bases remained unmatched. The CDR3 loop spans 15 amino acids. Germline V lookup: CDR1 MNHEY, CDR2 SVGAGI. Here the CDR3 DNA reads TGTGCCAGCAGTTACTCACCGGGGGGTCAAGAGACCCAGTACTTC. This codes for CASSYSPGGQETQYF.

The chain is built from TRBV5-1 and TRBJ2-4, with a possible D match to TRBD1 (6 bases). Trimming cost V 2 bases and J 3 bases, with 15 bases left between them. CDR3 length equals 16 residues. Germline V gene sequence: CDR1 SGHRS, CDR2 YFSETQ. The CDR3 is CASSFSPGQSKNIQYF. The CDR3 DNA reads as TGCGCCAGCAGCTTCTCACCGGGACAAAGCAAAAACATTCAGTACTTC.

The rearrangement joins TRBV20-1 to TRBJ2-4, with D maybe TRBD2 (5 bases). The CDR3 extends over 10 amino acids. Germline values: CDR1 DFQATT, CDR2 SNEGSKA (reference sequence). CDR3 sequence: CRDEGNIQYF. The CDR3 nucleotides read TGCAGGGACGAGGGAAACATTCAGTACTTC.

As for this clonotype: Likely a read error: the CDR3 ends without its conserved phenylalanine or tryptophan. Because the CDR3's place on the DNA is in doubt, the DNA is left out and the CDR3 is given as listed by TCRdb. The chain links TRBV19 to TRBJ2-3; the table names TRBD1, a call not compared with the DNA. Germline CDR1 reads LNHDA; CDR2 reads SQIVND (reference sequence). The CDR3 spans 12 amino acids, including both terminal residues. The CDR3 sequence: CASSFKGYEQYL.

The chain links TRBV7-2 to TRBJ2-7; no clear D. Germline CDR1 and CDR2: SGHTA and FQGNSA. Trimming shortened V by 1 base and J by 2 bases, and 15 bases separated the two germline ends. The CDR3 spans 16 residues. The CDR3 is CASSLGYGKTPYEQYF. Here the CDR3 DNA reads TGTGCCAGCAGCTTAGGTTACGGAAAGACCCCCTACGAGCAGTACTTC. Supplemented by reference TRBV7-2 and TRBJ2-7, the full variable domain reads GAGVSQSPSNKVTEKGKDVELRCDPISGHTALYWYRQSLGQGLEFLIYFQGNSAPDKSGLPSDRFSAERTGGSVSTLTIQRTQQEDSAVYLCASSLGYGKTPYEQYFGPGTRLTVT.

The chain joins TRBV30 to TRBJ1-6; D unclear. V lost 2 bases, J lost 9 bases, and 11 bases lay in between. The CDR3 spans 13 residues. Per the germline V gene, CDR1 is GTSNPN and CDR2 is SVGIG (reference sequence). This CDR3 reads CAWSTTGSSPLHF. The CDR3 coding sequence is TGTGCCTGGAGTACCACGGGGTCTTCACCCCTCCACTTT.

This chain connects TRBV7-6 to TRBJ2-4; D unclear. Gene TRBJ2-5 matches the end of the DNA better, so the J call may be wrong. This CDR3 comprises 15 residues. The V gene's germline CDR1 is SGHVS and CDR2 FNYEAQ. The CDR3 here is CASSLFPAAEETQYF. Written as DNA, the CDR3 is TGTGCCAGCAGCTTATTCCCGGCAGCAGAAGAGACCCAGTACTTC.

In this sample, this clonotype turned up a few times. The gene calls are TRBV12-3 or TRBV12-4 and TRBJ2-3; TRBD2 agrees at 14 bases. Unmatched junction bases numbered 6, after V lost 7 bases and J lost 3 bases. The CDR3 runs 16 residues. This CDR3 reads CASIPGLAGGTDTQYF. The CDR3 nucleotides are TGTGCCAGCATTCCAGGACTAGCGGGGGGTACAGATACGCAGTATTTT.

This clonotype was detected a few times. The chain joins TRBV24-1 to TRBJ2-1; the match to TRBD2 covers 7 bases. CDR1 and CDR2 from the germline V gene are KGHDR and SFDVKD. The V gene end was trimmed by 4 bases and the J gene end by 0 bases; junction bases not matched to a gene: 5. This CDR3 region has 16 residues. The CDR3 DNA reads as TGTGCCACCAGTGACGGTGTAGCGGGCTCCTACAATGAGCAGTTCTTC. It translates to CATSDGVAGSYNEQFF.